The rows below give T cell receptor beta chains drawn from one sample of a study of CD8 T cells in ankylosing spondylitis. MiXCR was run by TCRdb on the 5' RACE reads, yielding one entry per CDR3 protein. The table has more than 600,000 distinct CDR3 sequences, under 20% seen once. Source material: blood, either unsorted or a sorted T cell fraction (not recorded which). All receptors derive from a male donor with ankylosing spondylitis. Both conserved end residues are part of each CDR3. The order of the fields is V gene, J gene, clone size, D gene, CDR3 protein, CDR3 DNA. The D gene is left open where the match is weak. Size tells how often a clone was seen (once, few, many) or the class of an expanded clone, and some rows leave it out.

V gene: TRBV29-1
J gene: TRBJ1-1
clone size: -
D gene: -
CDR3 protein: CSVEDASVNTEAFF
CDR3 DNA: TGCAGCGTTGAAGATGCGAGCGTTAACACTGAAGCTTTCTTT

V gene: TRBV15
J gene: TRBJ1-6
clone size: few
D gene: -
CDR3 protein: CATSSGTVNSPLHF
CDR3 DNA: TGTGCCACCAGCAGTGGGACGGTAAATTCACCCCTCCACTTT

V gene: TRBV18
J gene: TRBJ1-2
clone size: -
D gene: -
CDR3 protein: CASSPRQVYGYTF
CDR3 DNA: TGTGCCAGCTCACCGAGGCAGGTTTATGGCTACACCTTC

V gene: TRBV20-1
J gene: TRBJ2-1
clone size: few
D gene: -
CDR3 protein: CSARVRLGGGEQFF
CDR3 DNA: TGCAGTGCTAGAGTTCGTCTGGGGGGAGGTGAGCAGTTCTTC

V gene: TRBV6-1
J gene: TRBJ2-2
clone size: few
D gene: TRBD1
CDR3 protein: CASRATGGGGELFF
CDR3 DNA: TGTGCCAGCAGGGCTACAGGGGGCGGCGGGGAGCTGTTTTTT

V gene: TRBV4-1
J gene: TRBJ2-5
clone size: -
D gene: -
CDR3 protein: CASSQRGEGRQETQYF
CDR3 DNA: TGCGCCAGCAGCCAAAGGGGAGAGGGTAGGCAAGAGACCCAGTACTTC

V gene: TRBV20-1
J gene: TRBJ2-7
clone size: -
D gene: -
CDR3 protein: CSAESYEQYF
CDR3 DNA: TGCAGTGCTGAGAGTTACGAGCAGTACTTC

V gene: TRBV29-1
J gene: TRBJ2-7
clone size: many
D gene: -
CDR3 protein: CSVEGGSSSNSYEQYF
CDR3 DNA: TGCAGCGTTGAAGGGGGTAGCAGTTCAAACTCCTACGAGCAGTACTTC

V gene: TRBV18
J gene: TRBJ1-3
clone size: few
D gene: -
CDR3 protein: CASSRTEGSSSGNTIYF
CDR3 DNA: TGTGCCAGCTCGCGGACGGAGGGCTCGAGCTCTGGAAACACCATATATTTT

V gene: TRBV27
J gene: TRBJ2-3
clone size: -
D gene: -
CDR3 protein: CASSYNGGPRDTQYF
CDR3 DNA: TGTGCCAGCAGTTACAACGGGGGACCTAGGGATACGCAGTATTTT

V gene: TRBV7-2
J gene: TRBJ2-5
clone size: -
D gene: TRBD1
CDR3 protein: CASSPKTGGYETQYF
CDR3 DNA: TGTGCCAGCAGCCCGAAGACAGGGGGCTACGAGACCCAGTACTTC

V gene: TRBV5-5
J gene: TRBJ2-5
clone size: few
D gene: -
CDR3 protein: CASSPRAGTNLETQYF
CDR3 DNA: TGTGCCAGCAGCCCCCGCGCCGGGACGAACTTAGAGACCCAGTACTTC

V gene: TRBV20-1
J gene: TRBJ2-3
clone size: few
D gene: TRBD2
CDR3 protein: CSATLAGGGTGADTQYF
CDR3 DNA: TGCAGTGCTACCCTGGCGGGCGGGGGTACGGGGGCAGATACGCAGTATTTT

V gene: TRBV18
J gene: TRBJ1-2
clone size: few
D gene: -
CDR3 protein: CASSPNSPTTVNYGYTF
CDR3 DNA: TGTGCCAGCTCACCAAACTCACCCACGACGGTTAACTATGGCTACACCTTC

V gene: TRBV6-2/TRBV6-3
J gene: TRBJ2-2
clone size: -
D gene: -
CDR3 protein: CARGSQVTGELFF
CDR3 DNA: TGTGCCAGGGGCTCCCAGGTGACCGGGGAGCTGTTTTTT

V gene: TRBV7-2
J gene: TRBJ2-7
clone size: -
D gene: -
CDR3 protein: CASSLLDSSYEQYF
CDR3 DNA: TGTGCCAGCAGCTTATTAGACAGTTCCTACGAGCAGTACTTC

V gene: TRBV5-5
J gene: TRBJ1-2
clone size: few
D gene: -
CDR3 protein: CASRLGGPNYGYTF
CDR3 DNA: TGTGCCAGCAGGCTCGGGGGCCCTAACTATGGCTACACCTTC

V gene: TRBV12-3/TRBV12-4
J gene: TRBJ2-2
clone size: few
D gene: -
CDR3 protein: CASKGTGAGELFF
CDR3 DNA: TGTGCCAGCAAAGGGACGGGGGCCGGGGAGCTGTTTTTT

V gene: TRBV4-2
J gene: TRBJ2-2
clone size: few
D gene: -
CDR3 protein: CASSQGDLNTGELFF
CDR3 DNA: TGTGCCAGCAGCCAAGGGGACTTGAACACCGGGGAGCTGTTTTTT

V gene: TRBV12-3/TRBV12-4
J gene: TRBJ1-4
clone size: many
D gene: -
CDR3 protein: CASSSRAEKLFF
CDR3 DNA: TGTGCCAGCAGTTCCCGGGCTGAAAAACTGTTTTTT

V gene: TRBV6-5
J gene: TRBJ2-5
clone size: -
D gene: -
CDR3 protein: CASSYSPGTYQETQYF
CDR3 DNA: TGTGCCAGCAGTTACTCGCCCGGCACGTACCAAGAGACCCAGTACTTC

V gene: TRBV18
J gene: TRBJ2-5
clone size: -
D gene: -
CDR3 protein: CASSSTQQETQYF
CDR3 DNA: TGTGCCAGCTCATCCACCCAGCAAGAGACCCAGTACTTC

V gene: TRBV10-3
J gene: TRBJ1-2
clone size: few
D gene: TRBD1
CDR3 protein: CAISDGQGMGGYTF
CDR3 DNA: TGTGCCATCAGTGATGGACAGGGAATGGGTGGCTACACCTTC

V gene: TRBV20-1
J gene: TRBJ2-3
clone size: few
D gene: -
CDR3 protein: CSASDYSTSTDTQYF
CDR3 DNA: TGCAGTGCTAGTGATTACTCTACTAGCACAGATACGCAGTATTTT

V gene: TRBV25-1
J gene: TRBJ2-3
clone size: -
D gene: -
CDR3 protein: CASSGAGKDTQYF
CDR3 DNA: TGTGCCAGCAGTGGCGCAGGGAAGGATACGCAGTATTTT

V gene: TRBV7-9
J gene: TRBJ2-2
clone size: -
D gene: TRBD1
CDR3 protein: CASSHLRGSGTGELFF
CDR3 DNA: TGTGCCAGCAGCCACCTCAGGGGGTCAGGAACCGGGGAGCTGTTTTTT

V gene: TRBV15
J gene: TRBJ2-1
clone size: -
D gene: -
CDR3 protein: CATSREGWGSPYNEQFF
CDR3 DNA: TGTGCCACCAGCAGAGAGGGGTGGGGATCCCCCTACAATGAGCAGTTCTTC

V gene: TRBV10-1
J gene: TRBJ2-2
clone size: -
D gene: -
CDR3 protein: CASSEGNDGELFF
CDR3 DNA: TGCGCCAGCAGCGAGGGGAATGACGGGGAGCTGTTTTTT

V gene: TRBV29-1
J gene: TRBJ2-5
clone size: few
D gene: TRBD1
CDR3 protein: CSVGRGRVETQYF
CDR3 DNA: TGCAGCGTTGGCAGGGGGCGGGTGGAGACCCAGTACTTC

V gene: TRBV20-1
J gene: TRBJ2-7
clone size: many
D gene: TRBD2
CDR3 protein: CSARASGGYEQYF
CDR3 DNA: TGCAGTGCTAGGGCCAGCGGGGGGTACGAGCAGTACTTC

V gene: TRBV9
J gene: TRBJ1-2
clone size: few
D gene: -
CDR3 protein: CASSVWGAAEEGYTF
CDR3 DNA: TGTGCCAGCAGCGTATGGGGAGCGGCAGAAGAAGGCTACACCTTC

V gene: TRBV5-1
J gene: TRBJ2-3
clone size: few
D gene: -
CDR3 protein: CASSLGGENTDTQYF
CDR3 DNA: TGCGCCAGCAGCTTGGGCGGGGAGAACACAGATACGCAGTATTTT

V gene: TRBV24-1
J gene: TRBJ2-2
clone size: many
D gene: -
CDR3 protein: CATSDFVRNTGELFF
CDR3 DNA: TGTGCCACCAGTGATTTTGTAAGGAACACCGGGGAGCTGTTTTTT

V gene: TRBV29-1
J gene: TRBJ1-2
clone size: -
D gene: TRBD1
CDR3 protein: CSVEGEDRAYGYTF
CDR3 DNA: TGCAGCGTTGAAGGGGAGGACAGGGCTTATGGCTACACCTTC

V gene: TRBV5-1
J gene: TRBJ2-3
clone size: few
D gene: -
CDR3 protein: CASSSSRESTDTQYF
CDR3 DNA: TGCGCCAGCAGCTCTTCCCGGGAAAGCACAGATACGCAGTATTTT

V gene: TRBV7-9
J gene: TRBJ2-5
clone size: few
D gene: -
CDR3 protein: CASSFSAYFQETQYF
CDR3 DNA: TGTGCCAGCAGCTTTTCAGCCTACTTCCAAGAGACCCAGTACTTC

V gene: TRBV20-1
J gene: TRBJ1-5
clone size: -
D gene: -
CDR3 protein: CSARADRTNQPQHF
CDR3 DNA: TGCAGTGCTAGGGCCGACAGGACAAACCAGCCCCAGCATTTT

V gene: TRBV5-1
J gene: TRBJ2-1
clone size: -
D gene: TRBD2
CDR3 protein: CASSSGSGLAVDEQFF
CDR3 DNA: TGCGCCAGCAGCTCGGGTTCGGGACTAGCGGTTGATGAGCAGTTCTTC

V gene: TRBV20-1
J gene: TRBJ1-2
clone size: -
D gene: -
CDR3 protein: CSARETAVPTNYGYTF
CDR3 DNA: TGCAGTGCTAGAGAGACAGCTGTACCAACTAACTATGGCTACACCTTC

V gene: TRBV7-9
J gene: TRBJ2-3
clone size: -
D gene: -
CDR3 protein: CASSLNPGEVTDTQYF
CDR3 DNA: TGTGCCAGCAGCTTAAATCCTGGCGAGGTCACAGATACGCAGTATTTT

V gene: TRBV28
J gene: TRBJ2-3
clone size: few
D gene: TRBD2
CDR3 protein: CASSFAGTSGRTDTQYF
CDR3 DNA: TGTGCCAGCAGTTTCGCCGGGACTAGCGGTCGCACAGATACGCAGTATTTT

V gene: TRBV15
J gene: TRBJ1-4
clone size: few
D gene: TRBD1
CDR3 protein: CATSRGGTGTEKLFF
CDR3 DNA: TGTGCCACCAGCAGAGGAGGGACAGGGACGGAAAAACTGTTTTTT

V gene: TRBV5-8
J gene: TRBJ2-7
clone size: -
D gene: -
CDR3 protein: CASSFDRKLGHEQYF
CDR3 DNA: TGTGCCAGCAGCTTCGACAGGAAACTGGGGCACGAGCAGTACTTC

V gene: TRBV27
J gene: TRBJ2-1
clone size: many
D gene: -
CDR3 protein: CASSSYGAYNEQFF
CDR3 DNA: TGTGCCAGCAGTTCTTACGGGGCCTACAATGAGCAGTTCTTC

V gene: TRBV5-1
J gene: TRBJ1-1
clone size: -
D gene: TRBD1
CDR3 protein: CASSLGQGAGATEAFF
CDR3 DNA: TGCGCCAGCAGCCTAGGACAGGGGGCGGGTGCCACTGAAGCTTTCTTT

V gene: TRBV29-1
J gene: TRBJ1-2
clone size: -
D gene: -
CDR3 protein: CSDRGGYGYTF
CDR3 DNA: TGCAGCGACAGAGGGGGATATGGCTACACCTTC

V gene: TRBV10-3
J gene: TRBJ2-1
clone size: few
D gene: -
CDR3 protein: CAITSSSYNEQFF
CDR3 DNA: TGTGCCATCACAAGTAGCTCCTACAATGAGCAGTTCTTC